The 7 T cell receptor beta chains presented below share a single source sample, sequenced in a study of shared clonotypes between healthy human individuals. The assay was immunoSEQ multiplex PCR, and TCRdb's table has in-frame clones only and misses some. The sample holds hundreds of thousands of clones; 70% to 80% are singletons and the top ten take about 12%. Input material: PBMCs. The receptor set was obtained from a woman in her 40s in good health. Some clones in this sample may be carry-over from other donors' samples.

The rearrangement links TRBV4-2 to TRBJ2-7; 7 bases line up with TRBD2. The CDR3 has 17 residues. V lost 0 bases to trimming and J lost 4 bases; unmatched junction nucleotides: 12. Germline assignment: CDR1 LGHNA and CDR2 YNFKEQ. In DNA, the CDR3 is TGTGCCAGCAGCCAAGAGGCGCGCGGCGGGAGCGCGTACGAGCAGTACTTC. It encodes CASSQEARGGSAYEQYF.

The chain's CDR3 is CASSPGLAVDEQYF. Here the CDR3 DNA reads TGTGCCAGCAGTCCCGGACTAGCTGTTGACGAGCAGTACTTC. This chain joins TRBV7-2 and TRBJ2-7; 8 positions agree with TRBD2. V shed 6 bases, J shed 5 bases, and the junction held 9 bases outside the gene matches. This CDR3 region has 14 residues. Germline values: CDR1 SGHTA, CDR2 FQGNSA.

This CDR3 reads CASSPAPGELFF. CDR3 DNA sequence: TGTGCCAGCAGCCCAGCCCCCGGGGAGCTGTTTTTT. The V call is TRBV7-9, the J call TRBJ2-2, with D unclear. The CDR3 is 12 residues long. In germline, CDR1 is SEHNR, CDR2 FQNEAQ (reference sequence). V dropped 5 bases and J dropped 6 bases, with 7 bases sitting between them.

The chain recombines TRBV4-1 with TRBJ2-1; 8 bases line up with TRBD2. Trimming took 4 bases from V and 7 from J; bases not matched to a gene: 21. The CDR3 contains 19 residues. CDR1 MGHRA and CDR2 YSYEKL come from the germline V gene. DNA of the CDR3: TGCGCCAGCAGCCTCCTTAGCGGGACCAGCTCAGACCTGGGAAATGAGCAGTTCTTC. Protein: CASSLLSGTSSDLGNEQFF.

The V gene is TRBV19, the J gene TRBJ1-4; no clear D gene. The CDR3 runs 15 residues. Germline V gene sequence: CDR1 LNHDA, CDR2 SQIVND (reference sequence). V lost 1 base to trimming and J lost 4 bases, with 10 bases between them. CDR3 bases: TGTGCCAGTAGTATAGGACCATCCAATAATGAAAAACTGTTTTTT. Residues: CASSIGPSNNEKLFF.

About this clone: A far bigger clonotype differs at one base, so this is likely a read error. The CDR3: CSAGYHEQYF. CDR3 nucleotides: TGCAGTGCTGGCTACCACGAGCAGTACTTC. The V gene is TRBV20-1, the J gene TRBJ2-7; D gene uncertain. Germline CDR1 and CDR2: DFQATT and SNEGSKA (reference sequence). With 5 bases removed from V and 5 bases from J, the gap between germline ends came to 7 bases. This CDR3 comprises 10 residues.

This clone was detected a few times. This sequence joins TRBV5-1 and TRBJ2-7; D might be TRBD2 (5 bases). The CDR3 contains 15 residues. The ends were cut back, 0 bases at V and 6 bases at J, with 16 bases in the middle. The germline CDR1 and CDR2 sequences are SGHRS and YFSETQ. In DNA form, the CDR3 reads TGCGCCAGCAGCTTGGCCCCCGGACTTGGCGGCGAGCAGTACTTC. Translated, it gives CASSLAPGLGGEQYF.